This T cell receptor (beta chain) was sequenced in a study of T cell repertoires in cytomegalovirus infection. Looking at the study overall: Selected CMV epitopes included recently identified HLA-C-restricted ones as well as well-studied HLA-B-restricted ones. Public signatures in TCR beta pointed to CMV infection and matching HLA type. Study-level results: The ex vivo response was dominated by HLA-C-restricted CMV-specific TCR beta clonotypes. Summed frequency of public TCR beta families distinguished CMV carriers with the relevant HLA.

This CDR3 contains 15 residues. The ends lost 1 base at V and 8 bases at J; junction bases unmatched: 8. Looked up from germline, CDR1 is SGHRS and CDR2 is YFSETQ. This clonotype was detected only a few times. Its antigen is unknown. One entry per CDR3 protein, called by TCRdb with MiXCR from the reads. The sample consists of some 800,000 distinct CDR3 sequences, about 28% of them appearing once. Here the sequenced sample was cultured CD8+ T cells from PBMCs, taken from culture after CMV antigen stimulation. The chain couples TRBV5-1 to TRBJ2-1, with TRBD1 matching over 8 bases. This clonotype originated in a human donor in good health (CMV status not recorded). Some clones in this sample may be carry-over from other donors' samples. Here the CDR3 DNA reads TGCGCCAGCAGCTTGAAGGACAGGGCTATCGATGAGCAGTTCTTC. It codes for CASSLKDRAIDEQFF.